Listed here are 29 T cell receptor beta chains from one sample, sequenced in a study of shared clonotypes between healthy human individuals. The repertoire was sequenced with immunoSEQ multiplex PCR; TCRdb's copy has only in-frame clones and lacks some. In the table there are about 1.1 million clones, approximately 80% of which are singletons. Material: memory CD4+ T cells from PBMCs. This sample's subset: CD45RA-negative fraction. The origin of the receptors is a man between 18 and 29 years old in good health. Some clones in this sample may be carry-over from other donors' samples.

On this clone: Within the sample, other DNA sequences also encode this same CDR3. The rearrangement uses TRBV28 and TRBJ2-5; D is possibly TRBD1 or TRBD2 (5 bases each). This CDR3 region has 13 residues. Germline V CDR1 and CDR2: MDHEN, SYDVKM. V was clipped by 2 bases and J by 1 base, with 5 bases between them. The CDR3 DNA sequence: TGTGCCAGCAGTTTAGGGGGCCAAGAGACCCAGTACTTC. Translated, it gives CASSLGGQETQYF.

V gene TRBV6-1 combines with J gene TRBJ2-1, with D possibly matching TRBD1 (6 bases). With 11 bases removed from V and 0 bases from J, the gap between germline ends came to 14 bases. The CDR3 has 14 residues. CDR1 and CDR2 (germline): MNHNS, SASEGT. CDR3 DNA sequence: TGTGCCGGAAAGGGACATACCTCCTACAATGAGCAGTTCTTC. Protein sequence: CAGKGHTSYNEQFF.

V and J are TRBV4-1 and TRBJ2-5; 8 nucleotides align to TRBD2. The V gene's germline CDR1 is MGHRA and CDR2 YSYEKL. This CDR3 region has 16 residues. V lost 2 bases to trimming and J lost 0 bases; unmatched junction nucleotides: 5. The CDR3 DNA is TGCGCCAGCAGCCAACCGGGAGGGCGCAACCAAGAGACCCAGTACTTC. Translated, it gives CASSQPGGRNQETQYF.

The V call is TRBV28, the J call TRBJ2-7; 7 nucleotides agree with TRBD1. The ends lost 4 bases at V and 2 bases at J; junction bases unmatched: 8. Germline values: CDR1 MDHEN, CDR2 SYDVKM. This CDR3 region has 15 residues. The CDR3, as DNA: TGTGCCAGCAGTTCATCCGGGACAGAAACCTACGAGCAGTACTTC. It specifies CASSSSGTETYEQYF.

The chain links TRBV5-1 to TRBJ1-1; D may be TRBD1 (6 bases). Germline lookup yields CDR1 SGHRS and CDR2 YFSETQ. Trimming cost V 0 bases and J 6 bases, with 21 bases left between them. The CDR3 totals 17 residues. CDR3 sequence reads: CASSLARAGATISEAFF. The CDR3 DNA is TGCGCCAGCAGCTTGGCGAGGGCAGGGGCGACCATTTCTGAAGCTTTCTTT.

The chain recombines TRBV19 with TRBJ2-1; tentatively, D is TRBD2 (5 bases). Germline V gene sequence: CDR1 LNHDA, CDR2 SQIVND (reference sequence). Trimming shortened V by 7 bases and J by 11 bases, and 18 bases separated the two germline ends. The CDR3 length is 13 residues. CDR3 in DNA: TGTGCCAGTACCTCCTGGGCGGGTCGGCAGCAGTTCTTC. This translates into CASTSWAGRQQFF.

In DNA, the CDR3 is TGTGCCAGCAGTGAAGGGGAGTATGGGCCCCAGCATTTT. Its protein is CASSEGEYGPQHF. The rearrangement uses TRBV6-1 and TRBJ1-5; unclear D gene. Trimming pared 1 base from V and 9 bases from J, leaving 10 bases between. Germline V gives CDR1 MNHNS, CDR2 SASEGT. The CDR3 has 13 amino acids.

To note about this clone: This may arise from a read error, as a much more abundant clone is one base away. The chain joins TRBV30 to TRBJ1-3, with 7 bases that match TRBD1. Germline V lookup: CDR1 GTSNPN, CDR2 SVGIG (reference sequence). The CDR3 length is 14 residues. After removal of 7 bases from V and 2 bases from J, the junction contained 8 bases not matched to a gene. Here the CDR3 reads CASLPTGPGNTIYF. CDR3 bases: TGTGCCTCCCTACCGACAGGGCCTGGAAACACCATATATTTT. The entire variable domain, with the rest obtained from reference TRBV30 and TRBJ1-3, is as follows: SQTIHQWPATLVQPVGSPLSLECTVEGTSNPNLYWYRQAAGRGLQLLFYSVGIGQISSEVPQNLSASRPQDRQFILSSKKLLLSDSGFYLCASLPTGPGNTIYFGEGSWLTVV.

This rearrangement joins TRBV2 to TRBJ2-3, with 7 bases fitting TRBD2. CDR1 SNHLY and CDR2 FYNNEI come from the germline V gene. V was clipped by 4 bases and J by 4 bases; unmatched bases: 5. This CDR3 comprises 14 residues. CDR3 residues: CASSALAAPDTQYF. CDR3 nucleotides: TGTGCCAGCAGTGCCCTAGCGGCCCCAGATACGCAGTATTTT.

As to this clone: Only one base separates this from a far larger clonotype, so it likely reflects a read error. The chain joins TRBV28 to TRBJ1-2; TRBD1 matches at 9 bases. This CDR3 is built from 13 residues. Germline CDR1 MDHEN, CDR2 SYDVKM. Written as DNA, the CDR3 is TGTGCCACCAGTGGGACAGGGTGGTATGGCTACACCTTC. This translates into CATSGTGWYGYTF.

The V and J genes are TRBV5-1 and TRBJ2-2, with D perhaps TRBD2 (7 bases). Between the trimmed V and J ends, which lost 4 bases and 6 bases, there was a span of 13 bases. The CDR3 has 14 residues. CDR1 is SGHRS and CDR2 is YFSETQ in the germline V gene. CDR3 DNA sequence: TGCGCCAGCAGCCCCGGGGAGGGGGCCGGGGAGCTGTTTTTT. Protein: CASSPGEGAGELFF. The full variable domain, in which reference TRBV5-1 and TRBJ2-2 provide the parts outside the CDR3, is KAGVTQTPRYLIKTRGQQVTLSCSPISGHRSVSWYQQTPGQGLQFLFEYFSETQRNKGNFPGRFSGRQFSNSRSEMNVSTLELGDSALYLCASSPGEGAGELFFGEGSRLTVL.

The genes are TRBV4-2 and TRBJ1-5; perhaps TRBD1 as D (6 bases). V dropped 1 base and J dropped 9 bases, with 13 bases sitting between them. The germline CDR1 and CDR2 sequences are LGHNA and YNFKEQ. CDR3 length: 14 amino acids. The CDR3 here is CASSQVEGDPPQHF. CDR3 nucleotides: TGTGCCAGCAGCCAAGTGGAGGGGGATCCGCCCCAGCATTTT.

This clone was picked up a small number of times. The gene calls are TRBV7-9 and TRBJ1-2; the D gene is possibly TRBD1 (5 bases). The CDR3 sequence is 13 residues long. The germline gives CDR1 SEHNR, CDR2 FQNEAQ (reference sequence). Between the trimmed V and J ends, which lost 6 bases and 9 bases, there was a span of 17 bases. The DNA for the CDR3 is TGTGCCAGCAGTACTCGGGACGGCCACCGCTACACCTTC. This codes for CASSTRDGHRYTF.

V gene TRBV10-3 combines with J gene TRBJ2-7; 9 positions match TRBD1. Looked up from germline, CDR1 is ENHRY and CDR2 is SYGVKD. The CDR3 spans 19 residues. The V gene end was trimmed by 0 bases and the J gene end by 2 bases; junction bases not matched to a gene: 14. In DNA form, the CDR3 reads TGTGCCATCAGTGAGTCCATGGGAGTGGGGACAGGGACAACCTACGAGCAGTACTTC. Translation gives CAISESMGVGTGTTYEQYF.

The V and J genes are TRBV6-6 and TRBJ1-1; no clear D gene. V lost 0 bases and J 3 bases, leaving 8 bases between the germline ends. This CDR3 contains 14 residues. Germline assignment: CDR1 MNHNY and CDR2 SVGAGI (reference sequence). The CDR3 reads CASSYSVLYTEAFF. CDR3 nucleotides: TGTGCCAGCAGTTACTCGGTCCTCTACACTGAAGCTTTCTTT.

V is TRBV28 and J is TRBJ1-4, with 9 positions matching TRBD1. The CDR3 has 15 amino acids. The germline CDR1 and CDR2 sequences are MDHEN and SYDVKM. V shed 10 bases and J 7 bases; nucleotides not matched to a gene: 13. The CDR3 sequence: CATKLTGQGFEKLFF. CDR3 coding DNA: TGTGCCACCAAACTGACCGGACAGGGGTTTGAAAAACTGTTTTTT. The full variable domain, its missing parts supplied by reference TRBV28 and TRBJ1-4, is DVKVTQSSRYLVKRTGEKVFLECVQDMDHENMFWYRQDPGLGLRLIYFSYDVKMKEKGDIPEGYSVSREKKERFSLILESASTNQTSMYLCATKLTGQGFEKLFFGSGTQLSVL.

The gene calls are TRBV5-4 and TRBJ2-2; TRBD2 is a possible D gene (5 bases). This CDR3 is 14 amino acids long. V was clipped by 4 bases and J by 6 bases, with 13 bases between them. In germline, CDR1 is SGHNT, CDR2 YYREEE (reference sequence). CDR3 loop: CASSRPRRPGELFF. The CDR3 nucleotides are TGTGCCAGCAGCCGCCCCCGGAGGCCCGGGGAGCTGTTTTTT.

CDR3 coding DNA: TGTGCCAGCAGCCGACCAGGGAGGGGGGAGACCCAGTACTTC. It is translated as CASSRPGRGETQYF. V is TRBV7-9 and J is TRBJ2-5, with a possible D match to TRBD2 (7 bases). Trimming shortened V by 5 bases and J by 5 bases, and 15 bases separated the two germline ends. Germline CDR1 SEHNR, CDR2 FQNEAQ (reference sequence). This CDR3 spans 14 amino acids.

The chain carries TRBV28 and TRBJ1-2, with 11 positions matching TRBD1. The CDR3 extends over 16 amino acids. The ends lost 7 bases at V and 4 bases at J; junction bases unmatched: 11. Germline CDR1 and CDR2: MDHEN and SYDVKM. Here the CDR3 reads CASTDGGTGGFYGYTF. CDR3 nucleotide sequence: TGTGCCAGCACCGACGGGGGGACAGGGGGTTTCTATGGCTACACCTTC.

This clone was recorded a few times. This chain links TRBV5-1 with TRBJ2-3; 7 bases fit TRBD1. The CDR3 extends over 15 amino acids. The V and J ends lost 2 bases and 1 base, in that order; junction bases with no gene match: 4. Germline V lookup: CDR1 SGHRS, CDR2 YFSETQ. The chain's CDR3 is CASSLPGTGTDTQYF. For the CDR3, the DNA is TGCGCCAGCAGCTTACCCGGGACAGGCACAGATACGCAGTATTTT. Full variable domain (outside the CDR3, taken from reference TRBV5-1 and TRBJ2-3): KAGVTQTPRYLIKTRGQQVTLSCSPISGHRSVSWYQQTPGQGLQFLFEYFSETQRNKGNFPGRFSGRQFSNSRSEMNVSTLELGDSALYLCASSLPGTGTDTQYFGPGTRLTVL.

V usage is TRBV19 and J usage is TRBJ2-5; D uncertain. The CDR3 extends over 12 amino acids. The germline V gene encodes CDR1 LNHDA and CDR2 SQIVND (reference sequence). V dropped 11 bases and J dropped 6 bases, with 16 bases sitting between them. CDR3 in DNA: TGTGCCGCCAGTTTGAGCTCTAAGACCCAGTACTTC. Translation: CAASLSSKTQYF. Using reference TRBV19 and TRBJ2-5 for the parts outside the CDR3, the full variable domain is DGGITQSPKYLFRKEGQNVTLSCEQNLNHDAMYWYRQDPGQGLRLIYYSQIVNDFQKGDIAEGYSVSREKKESFPLTVTSAQKNPTAFYLCAASLSSKTQYFGPGTRLLVL.

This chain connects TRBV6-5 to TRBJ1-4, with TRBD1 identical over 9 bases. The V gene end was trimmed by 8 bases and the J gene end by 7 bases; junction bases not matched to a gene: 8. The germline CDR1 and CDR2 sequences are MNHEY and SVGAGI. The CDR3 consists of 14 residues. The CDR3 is CASRPGTGIEKLFF. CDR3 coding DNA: TGTGCCAGCCGTCCTGGGACAGGGATTGAAAAACTGTTTTTT.

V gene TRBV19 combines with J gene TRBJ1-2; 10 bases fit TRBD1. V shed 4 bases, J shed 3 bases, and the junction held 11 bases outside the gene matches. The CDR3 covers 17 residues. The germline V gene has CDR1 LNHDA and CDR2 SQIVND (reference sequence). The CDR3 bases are TGTGCCAGTAGTACGACCCGGGACAGGGGCGCTTACTATGGCTACACCTTC. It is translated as CASSTTRDRGAYYGYTF. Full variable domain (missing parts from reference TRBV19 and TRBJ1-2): DGGITQSPKYLFRKEGQNVTLSCEQNLNHDAMYWYRQDPGQGLRLIYYSQIVNDFQKGDIAEGYSVSREKKESFPLTVTSAQKNPTAFYLCASSTTRDRGAYYGYTFGSGTRLTVV.

CDR3 loop: CASSLEQGTYNEQFF. In DNA, the CDR3 is TGTGCCAGCAGCTTAGAACAGGGAACCTACAATGAGCAGTTCTTC. The chain carries TRBV13 and TRBJ2-1, with D possibly TRBD1 on 6 matching bases. The CDR3 is 15 residues long. V shed 1 base and J shed 2 bases, with 9 bases lying between them. Germline loops: CDR1 PRHDT, CDR2 FYEKMQ (reference sequence).

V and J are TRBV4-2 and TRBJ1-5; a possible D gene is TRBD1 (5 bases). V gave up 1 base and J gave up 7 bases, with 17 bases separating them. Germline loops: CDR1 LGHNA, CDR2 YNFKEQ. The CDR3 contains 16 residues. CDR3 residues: CASSQVMAGLRQPQHF. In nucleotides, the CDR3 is TGTGCCAGCAGCCAAGTAATGGCAGGGTTAAGGCAGCCCCAGCATTTT.

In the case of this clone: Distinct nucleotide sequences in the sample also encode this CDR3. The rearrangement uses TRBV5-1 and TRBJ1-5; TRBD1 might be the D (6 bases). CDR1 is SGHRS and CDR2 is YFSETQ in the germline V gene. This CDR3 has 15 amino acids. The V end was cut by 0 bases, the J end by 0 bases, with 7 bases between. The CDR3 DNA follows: TGCGCCAGCAGCTTGGAAGGGGGTAGCAATCAGCCCCAGCATTTT. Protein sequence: CASSLEGGSNQPQHF.

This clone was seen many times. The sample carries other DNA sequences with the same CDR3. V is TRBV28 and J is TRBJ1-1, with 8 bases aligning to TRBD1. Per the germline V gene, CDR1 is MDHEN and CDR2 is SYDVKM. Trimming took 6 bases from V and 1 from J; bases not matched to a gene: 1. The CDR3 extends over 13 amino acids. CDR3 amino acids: CASRGQGNTEAFF. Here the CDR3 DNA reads TGTGCCAGCAGAGGACAGGGGAACACTGAAGCTTTCTTT.

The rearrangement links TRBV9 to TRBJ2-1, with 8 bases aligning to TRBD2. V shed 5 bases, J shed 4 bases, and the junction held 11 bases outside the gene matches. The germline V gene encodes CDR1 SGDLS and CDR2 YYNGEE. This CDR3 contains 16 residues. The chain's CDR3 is CASSMRGSGAYNEQFF. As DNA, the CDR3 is TGTGCCAGCAGTATGAGGGGTAGCGGGGCATACAATGAGCAGTTCTTC.

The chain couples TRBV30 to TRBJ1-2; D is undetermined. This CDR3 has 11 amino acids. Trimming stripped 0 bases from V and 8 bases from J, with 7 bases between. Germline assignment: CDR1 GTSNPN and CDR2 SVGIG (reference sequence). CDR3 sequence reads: CAWSVGWGYTF. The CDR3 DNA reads TGTGCCTGGAGTGTCGGGTGGGGCTACACCTTC.